These T cell receptor beta chains were read from a single sample in a study of blood T cell repertoires in COVID-19. TCRdb's copy holds only in-frame clones and misses some; the assay was immunoSEQ multiplex PCR. The sample gives roughly 200,000 clones, around 79% of which show up once; over 5% is in the top ten. Sequenced material: peripheral blood. The receptor set was obtained from a woman between 40 and 55 years old with COVID-19, enrolled during active disease. Both conserved end residues are part of each CDR3. A D gene is named only where the DNA matches it firmly. Size tells how often a clone was seen (once, few, many) or the class of an expanded clone, and some rows leave it out.

CDR3nt,CDR3aa,v_gene,j_gene,abundance,d_gene
TGCGCCAGCAGCCAAGAGGACCGGGGTTTGATAACCGGGGAGCTGTTTTTT,CASSQEDRGLITGELFF,TRBV4-1,TRBJ2-2,.,.
TGCGCCAGCAGCCCTACGACAGGGAACTATGGCTACACCTTC,CASSPTTGNYGYTF,TRBV5-1,TRBJ1-2,.,TRBD1
TGTGCCAGCAGTTACAGGGGGTCTAATCAGCCCCAGCATTTT,CASSYRGSNQPQHF,TRBV6-5,TRBJ1-5,once,.
TGTGCCAGCAGTTCTCCCAGGACAGGGAGAATCTATGGCTACACCTTC,CASSSPRTGRIYGYTF,TRBV6-2/TRBV6-3,TRBJ1-2,.,TRBD1
TGTGCCAGCAGCCGGGACAGGGGAAATGAAAAACTGTTTTTT,CASSRDRGNEKLFF,TRBV13,TRBJ1-4,.,TRBD1
TGTGCTAGCAGTCCCACAGGGGGCTATGTCGAGCAGTACTTC,CASSPTGGYVEQYF,TRBV27,TRBJ2-7,.,TRBD1
TGTGCCAGCAGTAGGACAGGGTATGAGCAGTTCTTC,CASSRTGYEQFF,TRBV6-5,TRBJ2-1,.,TRBD1
TGTGCCAGCGATACAGGGGCGTACCAGCCCCAGCATTTT,CASDTGAYQPQHF,TRBV2,TRBJ1-5,.,TRBD1
TGTGCCAGCAGCTTACAGGGGGCCCCCTGGGGAGGAAACACCATATATTTT,CASSLQGAPWGGNTIYF,TRBV7-6,TRBJ1-3,.,TRBD1
TGTGCCAGCAGCGTCTCGACAGGGCGCTCTAACTATGGCTACACCTTC,CASSVSTGRSNYGYTF,TRBV9,TRBJ1-2,.,TRBD1
TGCAGTGCTAGTGAGACAGGGTTAAATGAGCAGTTCTTC,CSASETGLNEQFF,TRBV20-1,TRBJ2-1,.,TRBD1
TGTGCCAGCAGCCAAGTCCTCACTAGTTGGACTATTGAGCAGTACTTC,CASSQVLTSWTIEQYF,TRBV3-1/TRBV3-2,TRBJ2-7,.,.
TGTGCCAGCAGCCAACGTCATTCACCCCTCCACTTT,CASSQRHSPLHF,TRBV3-1/TRBV3-2,TRBJ1-6,.,.
TGTGCCAGTAGCTCTTCCAGAGGGGGCAATAAAAATGAGCAGTTCTTC,CASSSSRGGNKNEQFF,TRBV19,TRBJ2-1,.,TRBD1
TGTGCCAGCAGCTTGTTTCGGGGGGCGCGAGGAGAGACCCAGTACTTC,CASSLFRGARGETQYF,TRBV5-4,TRBJ2-5,.,.
TGTGCCAGCAGCCCCCGAGGGGGGGGCTCCCGCAATCAGCCCCAGCATTTT,CASSPRGGGSRNQPQHF,TRBV7-2,TRBJ1-5,.,.
TGTGCCAGCAGTGAAGCGCAACAGCGGGGATATGGCTACACCTTC,CASSEAQQRGYGYTF,TRBV2,TRBJ1-2,.,.
TGTGCCAGCAGCTTAGGAGTCGGGGGCTACACCTTC,CASSLGVGGYTF,TRBV7-2,TRBJ1-2,.,.
TGTGCCAGTAGTATACCCCTAGGAGGGTATGAGCAGTTCTTC,CASSIPLGGYEQFF,TRBV19,TRBJ2-1,.,.
TGTGCCAGCTCACCAGGCAGGGGTAATGAAAAACTGTTTTTT,CASSPGRGNEKLFF,TRBV18,TRBJ1-4,.,.
TGTGCCAGCAGCTTGGATCCAGGGTGGGCTTCCGAGCAGTACTTC,CASSLDPGWASEQYF,TRBV5-4,TRBJ2-7,.,.
TGTGCCTGGAACCCGGGACTAGCGGGAAGAAATGAGCAGTTCTTC,CAWNPGLAGRNEQFF,TRBV30,TRBJ2-1,.,TRBD2
TGTGCCAGCAGCCCGGGGACAGGGAGGACCGGGGAGCTGTTTTTT,CASSPGTGRTGELFF,TRBV11-3,TRBJ2-2,.,TRBD1
TGTGCCAGCACCCAGACTAGCGGGTCTCCCTACGAGCAGTACTTC,CASTQTSGSPYEQYF,TRBV2,TRBJ2-7,.,TRBD2
TGTGCCAGCAGCCAAGAGACAGGGAGAAGAAACACCATATATTTT,CASSQETGRRNTIYF,TRBV3-1/TRBV3-2,TRBJ1-3,.,TRBD1
TGCGCCAGCAGCTTGGGAACCTCAGGGTGGGCAGATACGCAGTATTTT,CASSLGTSGWADTQYF,TRBV5-1,TRBJ2-3,.,.
TGTGCCACCAGCAATCGACTAGCGGGAGTGGAGCAGTTCTTC,CATSNRLAGVEQFF,TRBV15,TRBJ2-1,few,TRBD2
TGTGCCACCAGCAGAGATCGCGGGGTACCTGGTTACGAGCAGTACTTC,CATSRDRGVPGYEQYF,TRBV15,TRBJ2-7,.,.
TGTGCCAGCAGAGCCCACAGGGAAGGATCCCTCCACTTT,CASRAHREGSLHF,TRBV6-4,TRBJ1-6,.,.
TGTGCCAGCAGCTTATCCTCTACGGGGAATCAGCCCCAGCATTTT,CASSLSSTGNQPQHF,TRBV7-6,TRBJ1-5,.,.
TGTGCCATCAGTGGGGGCAGGGGTAACGCCGGGGAGCTGTTTTTT,CAISGGRGNAGELFF,TRBV10-3,TRBJ2-2,.,.
TGTGCCAGTAGTATTAGGCAGACTCAGACAGATACGCAGTATTTT,CASSIRQTQTDTQYF,TRBV19,TRBJ2-3,.,.
TGCGCCAGCAGCCCGACAGGGGGCGCGGAAAGGCCCCAGCATTTT,CASSPTGGAERPQHF,TRBV5-1,TRBJ1-5,few,TRBD1
TGCGCCAGCCTCTCCTACGAGCAGTACTTC,CASLSYEQYF,TRBV10-1,TRBJ2-7,.,.
TGCGCCAGCAGCCGGGACAGGGGGTCCCCTAACACAGATACGCAGTATTTT,CASSRDRGSPNTDTQYF,TRBV5-1,TRBJ2-3,.,TRBD1
TGTGCCAGCAGCTCGGGGCAGGGTAGCGGGCCACCACAAGAGACCCAGTACTTC,CASSSGQGSGPPQETQYF,TRBV7-9,TRBJ2-5,.,TRBD2
TGTGCCAGCAGTTCGGGACAGCCTGGGGAAAAACTGTTTTTT,CASSSGQPGEKLFF,TRBV6-5,TRBJ1-4,.,TRBD1
TGTGCCAGCGGTGTCAACAGGGCACCCTCTTACAATGAGCAGTTCTTC,CASGVNRAPSYNEQFF,TRBV2,TRBJ2-1,.,.
TGTGCCAGCCTGAGATCTAGCGGGACGCTACAAGAGACCCAGTACTTC,CASLRSSGTLQETQYF,TRBV6-6,TRBJ2-5,.,TRBD2
TGTGCCATCAGTGAGAAGATCGGTTCAGATACGCAGTATTTT,CAISEKIGSDTQYF,TRBV10-3,TRBJ2-3,.,.
TGTGCCAGCAGCCGGGAGGGGGACAACACAGATACGCAGTATTTT,CASSREGDNTDTQYF,TRBV2,TRBJ2-3,.,TRBD2
TGTGCCAGCAGCCGGACTAGCAATAACGAGCAGTACTTC,CASSRTSNNEQYF,TRBV2,TRBJ2-7,.,TRBD2
TGCGCCAGCAGCCGCGACAGGGGGCACGACGAGCAGTACTTC,CASSRDRGHDEQYF,TRBV5-1,TRBJ2-7,many,TRBD1
TGTGCCAGCAGTTGGGCAGATAATCAGCCCCAGCATTTT,CASSWADNQPQHF,TRBV27,TRBJ1-5,.,.
TGTGCCAGCAGCTTGGTACAGGGCGCGACTTTCTTT,CASSLVQGATFF,TRBV5-4,TRBJ1-1,.,.
TGTGCCACCAGCAGAGATTCCCTCGACTTGGAGAGAAACACCATATATTTT,CATSRDSLDLERNTIYF,TRBV15,TRBJ1-3,.,.
TGTGCCAGCAGTAGGACAGAAGGAAAGTATGGCTACACCTTC,CASSRTEGKYGYTF,TRBV6-5,TRBJ1-2,once,.
TGTGCCAGCAGCCAAGACCCCGGACTAGCGGGAGAAGGGTCCTACGAGCAGTACTTC,CASSQDPGLAGEGSYEQYF,TRBV4-2,TRBJ2-7,.,TRBD2
TGTGCCAGCTCACCACAGGCAGGGGGCACCGGGGAGCTGTTTTTT,CASSPQAGGTGELFF,TRBV18,TRBJ2-2,.,TRBD1
TGTGCCAGCAGCCGCCAGGACGAAGGGGTCGGCTACACCTTC,CASSRQDEGVGYTF,TRBV7-2,TRBJ1-2,.,.
TGTGCCAGCTCACCCCCGACAGGGGGGAACACTGAAGCTTTCTTT,CASSPPTGGNTEAFF,TRBV18,TRBJ1-1,.,TRBD1
TGTGCCAGCTCTCCCAGACAGGGCGGTGGGAGTGGCTACACCTTC,CASSPRQGGGSGYTF,TRBV18,TRBJ1-2,.,TRBD1
TGCGCCAGCAGTTTCAGCCCGGGACAGCTCTATGGCTACACCTTC,CASSFSPGQLYGYTF,TRBV10-1,TRBJ1-2,.,TRBD1
TGCGCCAGCAGCCTGGACAGTCAATACGGCTACACCTTC,CASSLDSQYGYTF,TRBV5-1,TRBJ1-2,.,.
TGTGCCAGCTCACCACGGCAGGGGAACACTGAAGCTTTCTTT,CASSPRQGNTEAFF,TRBV18,TRBJ1-1,.,.
TGTGCCAGCAGGTTCGAGGGGGGGACTGAAGCTTTCTTT,CASRFEGGTEAFF,TRBV11-1,TRBJ1-1,.,.
TGTGCCAGCAGCCCCACACTAGCGGGGGAGCTGTTTTTT,CASSPTLAGELFF,TRBV12-3/TRBV12-4,TRBJ2-2,.,TRBD2